The sample holds a few counts of the clone carrying this T cell receptor (beta chain). The sample originates from a study of identical twins. Via MiXCR, TCRdb re-called the 5' RACE reads, giving one row per CDR3 protein. The sample yields around 490,000 distinct CDR3 sequences, approximately 20% seen once. The CDR3 covers 15 residues. The germline V and J ends were trimmed by 6 bases and 2 bases, with 15 bases remaining between them. Germline V gene sequence: CDR1 MDHEN, CDR2 SYDVKM. The sample was also reused in another study, on yellow fever vaccine responses in identical twins.

The chain recombines TRBV28 with TRBJ2-3; D not resolved. The clonotype comes from a woman aged 18-29 years in good health. Sequenced material: CD4+ T cells sorted from blood. The CDR3 sequence: CASSPGGYLTDTQYF. As DNA, the CDR3 is TGTGCCAGCAGCCCGGGTGGCTACCTCACAGATACGCAGTATTTT. Full variable domain (outside the CDR3, taken from reference TRBV28 and TRBJ2-3): DVKVTQSSRYLVKRTGEKVFLECVQDMDHENMFWYRQDPGLGLRLIYFSYDVKMKEKGDIPEGYSVSREKKERFSLILESASTNQTSMYLCASSPGGYLTDTQYFGPGTRLTVL.